This T cell receptor (beta chain) was found in a study of PD-1 blockade in classical Hodgkin lymphoma. Study-wide background: On a schedule of every 2 weeks, patients received nivolumab 3 mg/kg intravenously.

V gave up 0 bases and J gave up 7 bases; unmatched junction bases: 13. Germline CDR1 is SGHRS and CDR2 is YFSETQ. The CDR3 runs to 16 residues. As concerns this clone: The target antigen is unknown.

Regarding the study as a whole: Similar baseline diversity was found in complete responders and newly diagnosed patients. The repertoire differences lack a defined cause, possibly disease activity or prior therapy. Before treatment, TCR diversity in newly diagnosed patients was reportedly lower than in healthy donors.

Assay used: immunoSEQ multiplex PCR; TCRdb lists only in-frame clones, some missing. Of more than 20,000 clones in the sample, more than 75% were seen once. All patients experienced relapse after autologous stem cell transplantation, and brentuximab vedotin exposure was variable. This chain connects TRBV5-1 to TRBJ2-7, with TRBD2 identical over 7 bases. The sequence was collected from a human donor with classical Hodgkin lymphoma. The sequencing used peripheral blood mononuclear cells (PBMCs), collected at baseline. The DNA for the CDR3 is TGCGCCAGCAGCTTGGTAGTGGGGGGGTCCTCTCGGGAGCAGTACTTC. Translation gives CASSLVVGGSSREQYF.